This record looks at one T cell receptor beta chain sequence and its context. The antigen is undetermined. The PCR was carried out with 60 Vbeta primers and 13 Jbeta primers. Sequenced by immunoSEQ multiplex PCR; TCRdb stores in-frame clones only, minus some. The repertoire holds a few hundred thousand clones, with approximately 70% as singletons. This sample stems from a study of cytomegalovirus exposure and HLA in healthy donors. Overall study results and limits: Using the classifier, cytomegalovirus status was reportedly diagnosed with high specificity and sensitivity. As a later analysis showed, several of the most significant clusters appeared to be linked to common viral pathogens. For most TCR beta V segments, an earlier analysis put the productive rate at about 87% or about 30% of the time. Donors belonging to an Asian-associated ancestry cluster reportedly showed fewer N-insertions in productive TCRs than the roughly 670-donor mean, according to what a later analysis found.

Germline V gene data show CDR1 as KGHSH and CDR2 as LQKENI. V trimming: 6 bases; J trimming: 0 bases; junction bases outside the gene matches: 7. This CDR3 spans 17 amino acids. Sequenced sample: PBMCs. The chain uses TRBV18 and TRBJ2-6; TRBD1 matches 8 bases. This TCR derives from a woman in her thirties in good health and CMV-seronegative. CDR3 region: CASSSGTGSSGANVLTF. The CDR3 region has the DNA TGTGCCAGCTCCTCCGGGACAGGCAGCTCTGGGGCCAACGTCCTGACTTTC. Based on the CDR3 plus reference TRBV18 and TRBJ2-6, the full variable domain is NAGVMQNPRHLVRRRGQEARLRCSPMKGHSHVYWYRQLPEEGLKFMVYLQKENIIDESGMPKERFSAEFPKEGPSILRIQQVVRGDSAAYFCASSSGTGSSGANVLTFGAGSRLTVL.